This T cell receptor beta chain was found in a study of blood T cell repertoires in COVID-19. Deletions cut 5 bases from V and 1 base from J, with 8 bases between. In germline, CDR1 is MGHDK, CDR2 SYGVNS. CDR3 size: 13 residues. Repertoires were generated with immunoSEQ multiplex PCR, while TCRdb's copy carries only in-frame clones and drops some. The table lists roughly 99,000 clones, 84% of them singletons. This receptor was taken from a human donor in a cohort sampled during active COVID-19. The sample consisted of peripheral blood. The V call is TRBV25-1, the J call TRBJ2-5, with D unresolved. The CDR3 sequence is CASSSPIQETQYF. The CDR3 DNA reads TGTGCCAGCAGTAGCCCTATCCAAGAGACCCAGTACTTC. The full variable domain, in which reference TRBV25-1 and TRBJ2-5 provide the parts outside the CDR3, is EADIYQTPRYLVIGTGKKITLECSQTMGHDKMYWYQQDPGMELHLIHYSYGVNSTEKGDLSSESTVSRIRTEHFPLTLESARPSHTSQYLCASSSPIQETQYFGPGTRLLVL.